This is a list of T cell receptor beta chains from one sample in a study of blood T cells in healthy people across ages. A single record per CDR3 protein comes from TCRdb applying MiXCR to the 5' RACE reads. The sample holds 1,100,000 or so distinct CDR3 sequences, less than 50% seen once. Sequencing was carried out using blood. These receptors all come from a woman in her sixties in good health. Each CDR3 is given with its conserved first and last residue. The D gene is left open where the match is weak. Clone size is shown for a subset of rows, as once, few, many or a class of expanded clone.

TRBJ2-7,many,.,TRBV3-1,TGTGCCAGCAGCCTACACCTGGGACACTTCTACGAGCAGTACTTC,CASSLHLGHFYEQYF
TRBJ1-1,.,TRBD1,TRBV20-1,TGCAGTGCTAAGACAGGGATGAACACTGAAGCTTTCTTT,CSAKTGMNTEAFF
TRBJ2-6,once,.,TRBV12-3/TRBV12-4,TGTGCCAGCAGCCAAAACGGACCAGCTGGGGCCAACGTCCTGACTTTC,CASSQNGPAGANVLTF
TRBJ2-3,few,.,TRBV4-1,TGCGCCAGCAGCCAAGGCGCGCTAGGACCCACAGATACGCAGTATTTT,CASSQGALGPTDTQYF
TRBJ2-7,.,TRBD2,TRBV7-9,TGTGCCAGCAGCTCCGGTCTAGCGGGAGTTCAGTACTTC,CASSSGLAGVQYF
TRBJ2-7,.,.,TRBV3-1,TGTGCCAGCAGCCAAGTTAATGGCGAGCAGTACTTC,CASSQVNGEQYF
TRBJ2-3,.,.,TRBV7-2,TGTGCCAGCAGCATAGAGGGGGGGAGTACAGATACGCAGTATTTT,CASSIEGGSTDTQYF
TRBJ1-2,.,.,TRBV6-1,TGTGCCAGCAGTGAAGTCGGGGCCTGGGGTGGCTACACCTTC,CASSEVGAWGGYTF
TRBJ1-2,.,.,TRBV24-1,TGTGCCACCAGTGATTTAGCAGGGCTCCAGGGCTACACCTTC,CATSDLAGLQGYTF
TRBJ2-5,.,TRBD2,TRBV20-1,TGCAGTGCTATGAGTCAGCGGGAGGGGGTAGGGACCCAGTACTTC,CSAMSQREGVGTQYF
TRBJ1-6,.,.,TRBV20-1,TGCAGTGCAGCAGGGGTGGGGCATAATTCACCCCTCCACTTT,CSAAGVGHNSPLHF
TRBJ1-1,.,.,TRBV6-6,TGTGCCAGCAGGATTCAGCGGGAAAATACTGAAGCTTTCTTT,CASRIQRENTEAFF
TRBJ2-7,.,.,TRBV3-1,TGTGCCAGCAGCCAAGGACTAGGTTACGCCTACGAGCAGTACTTC,CASSQGLGYAYEQYF